Each of the 21 T cell receptor beta chains below was sequenced from the same sample in a study of somatic mutations in cytotoxic T cells in rheumatoid arthritis. Profiling relied on immunoSEQ multiplex PCR, and the TCRdb table lists in-frame clones only, not all of them. The table includes approximately 19,000 clones, approximately 75% detected once. Material: CD8+ T cells sorted from blood. The source is an adult with rheumatoid arthritis.

This clone was counted between two and nine times. The V call is TRBV6-4, the J call TRBJ2-1; possibly TRBD1 for D (6 bases). The germline V and J ends were trimmed by 4 bases and 3 bases, with 10 bases remaining between them. The CDR3 has 14 residues. The V gene's germline CDR1 is MRHNA and CDR2 SNTAGT. CDR3 residues: CASSVGGDYNEQFF. CDR3 DNA sequence: TGTGCCAGCAGTGTTGGGGGCGACTACAATGAGCAGTTCTTC.

This chain uses TRBV2 with TRBJ2-7; 11 nucleotides line up with TRBD1. Per germline, CDR1 SNHLY and CDR2 FYNNEI. The ends lost 5 bases at V and 12 bases at J; junction bases unmatched: 18. The CDR3 runs 16 residues. CDR3 amino acids: CASSLGWGDRGFSWYF. DNA for the CDR3: TGTGCCAGCAGTTTAGGGTGGGGGGACAGGGGGTTCAGTTGGTACTTC.

The genes are TRBV28 and TRBJ1-5; 7 positions agree with TRBD1. The CDR3 is 21 residues long. With V trimmed by 1 base and J by 9 bases, 27 bases remained unmatched. Per the germline V gene, CDR1 is MDHEN and CDR2 is SYDVKM. CDR3 coding DNA: TGTGCCAGCAGTTTATTTCCCTTGGGGGACAGACTCTCTAGGGGCAATGGGCCCCAGCATTTT. Encoded protein: CASSLFPLGDRLSRGNGPQHF.

This clone was recorded only once. J is TRBJ2-3 and V is TRBV27; D call uncertain. This CDR3 spans 13 amino acids. Trimming removed 6 bases from V and 0 bases from J, with 7 bases in between. Germline V lookup: CDR1 MNHEY, CDR2 SMNVEV (reference sequence). The DNA for the CDR3 is TGTGCCAGCAGCCCTCTTAGCACAGATACGCAGTATTTT. It encodes CASSPLSTDTQYF.

The chain links TRBV4-1 to TRBJ2-3; D may be TRBD1 (6 bases). The V end was cut by 3 bases, the J end by 7 bases, with 11 bases between. This CDR3 is 13 amino acids long. Germline assignment: CDR1 MGHRA and CDR2 YSYEKL. CDR3 nucleotides: TGCGCCAGCAGCCAGGGGGCAGGGAATACGCAGTATTTT. Amino acid sequence: CASSQGAGNTQYF.

This rearrangement joins TRBV4-2 to TRBJ2-1; 9 bases are shared with TRBD2. The V segment lost 0 bases and the J segment 7 bases; nucleotides outside the gene matches: 7. Looked up from germline, CDR1 is LGHNA and CDR2 is YNFKEQ. The CDR3 contains 16 residues. The CDR3 bases are TGTGCCAGCAGCCAAGATGCCCTAGCGGGGTTTAATGAGCAGTTCTTC. Amino acid sequence: CASSQDALAGFNEQFF.

The sample holds a few counts of this clone. The chain couples TRBV6-5 to TRBJ2-5; D tentatively fits TRBD1 or TRBD2 (6 bases each). Deletions cut 0 bases from V and 4 bases from J, with 12 bases between. Germline V lookup: CDR1 MNHEY, CDR2 SVGAGI. The length of the CDR3 is 15 residues. DNA for the CDR3: TGTGCCAGCAGTTACTCCGGGGGCCCTACAGAGACCCAGTACTTC. This encodes CASSYSGGPTETQYF.

The chain carries TRBV4-1 and TRBJ2-7, with TRBD1 matching over 9 bases. Trimming took 7 bases from V and 0 from J; bases not matched to a gene: 19. The CDR3 extends over 19 amino acids. Germline loops: CDR1 MGHRA, CDR2 YSYEKL. The CDR3 spells CASKARLALGQGISYEQYF. The CDR3, as DNA: TGCGCCAGCAAGGCAAGATTGGCACTGGGACAGGGAATCTCCTACGAGCAGTACTTC.

V and J are TRBV4-3 and TRBJ2-1, with D tentatively TRBD1 or TRBD2 (6 bases each). The CDR3 has 17 amino acids. The V end was cut by 0 bases, the J end by 2 bases, with 14 bases between. Germline loops: CDR1 LGHNA, CDR2 YSLEER. CDR3 region: CASSQESPRGPYNEQFF. Here the CDR3 DNA reads TGCGCCAGCAGCCAAGAGTCCCCCCGGGGGCCCTACAATGAGCAGTTCTTC.

The gene calls are TRBV11-2 and TRBJ2-1; no clear D. CDR3 length: 14 amino acids. Germline V CDR1 and CDR2: SGHAT, FQNNGV. V gave up 0 bases and J gave up 7 bases, with 10 bases separating them. The CDR3 DNA reads TGTGCCAGCAGCTTAGATGGGGTGGGGAATGAGCAGTTCTTC. Amino acid sequence: CASSLDGVGNEQFF. The whole variable domain, filled in from reference TRBV11-2 and TRBJ2-1, reads EAGVAQSPRYKIIEKRQSVAFWCNPISGHATLYWYQQILGQGPKLLIQFQNNGVVDDSQLPKDRFSAERLKGVDSTLKIQPAKLEDSAVYLCASSLDGVGNEQFFGPGTRLTVL.

The V call is TRBV19, the J call TRBJ1-1; the D is unclear. Trimming removed 7 bases from V and 2 bases from J, with 14 bases in between. Germline CDR1 LNHDA, CDR2 SQIVND (reference sequence). The CDR3 totals 14 residues. Written as DNA, the CDR3 is TGTGCCAGTAAACTTAAAGGGATCAACACTGAAGCTTTCTTT. Protein sequence: CASKLKGINTEAFF.

This clone was found a few times. The V and J genes are TRBV6-5 and TRBJ2-4; 7 nucleotides align to TRBD1. This CDR3 has 15 residues. V was clipped by 6 bases and J by 0 bases; unmatched bases: 5. Germline loops: CDR1 MNHEY, CDR2 SVGAGI. CDR3 nucleotide sequence: TGTGCCAGCAGGGGGGACAGACTAGCCAAAAACATTCAGTACTTC. Translated, it gives CASRGDRLAKNIQYF.

The chain recombines TRBV5-6 with TRBJ2-3; D possibly corresponds to TRBD1 (6 bases). Trimming removed 5 bases at V and 11 bases at J, with 18 bases between. CDR3 size: 13 residues. The germline V gene encodes CDR1 SGHDT and CDR2 YYEEEE. The CDR3 loop is CASSFPGGREQYF. As DNA, the CDR3 is TGTGCCAGCAGTTTTCCTGGGGGCAGGGAGCAGTATTTT.

As DNA, the CDR3 is TGTGCCAGCAGCTTAGCGCGGACAGGGGGGATCTCACCCCTCCACTTT. It codes for CASSLARTGGISPLHF. The chain employs TRBV7-9 and TRBJ1-6; TRBD1 agrees at 10 bases. CDR3 size: 16 residues. Per germline, CDR1 SEHNR and CDR2 FQNEAQ (reference sequence). J lost 10 bases, V lost 0 bases, and 6 bases had no gene match.

The chain is built from TRBV4-2 and TRBJ2-3, with 12 bases fitting TRBD2. The CDR3 has 15 residues. V lost 6 bases, J lost 3 bases, and 4 bases stayed unmatched. Germline CDR1 is LGHNA and CDR2 is YNFKEQ. The CDR3 loop is CASRRLAGATDTQYF. For the CDR3, the DNA is TGTGCCAGCAGGAGACTAGCGGGAGCTACAGATACGCAGTATTTT.

This sequence joins TRBV2 and TRBJ1-2; possibly TRBD1 for D (6 bases). V lost 6 bases to trimming and J lost 8 bases, with 10 bases between them. This CDR3 comprises 11 residues. CDR1 is SNHLY, CDR2 FYNNEI, per germline. CDR3 protein: CASRGAAGYTF. DNA for the CDR3: TGTGCCAGCAGGGGGGCCGCGGGCTACACCTTC.

The rearrangement uses TRBV27 and TRBJ2-1, with 7 positions matching TRBD1. The CDR3 is 17 amino acids. V shed 5 bases, J shed 0 bases, and the junction held 10 bases outside the gene matches. The germline V gene encodes CDR1 MNHEY and CDR2 SMNVEV (reference sequence). CDR3 region: CASSRMGQPSSYNEQFF. In DNA form, the CDR3 reads TGTGCCAGCAGTCGAATGGGACAGCCTAGCTCCTACAATGAGCAGTTCTTC.

This chain joins TRBV23-1 and TRBJ1-4; D may be TRBD1 (5 bases). TRBV23-1 is reported as an ORF; its role is uncertain. V lost 3 bases and J lost 0, with 8 bases in between. This CDR3 has 15 residues. The CDR3 DNA follows: TGCGCCAGCAGTCAGGGGGGGGCAACTAATGAAAAACTGTTTTTT. Protein sequence: CASSQGGATNEKLFF.

CDR3 sequence: CASLQETQYF. As DNA, the CDR3 is TGTGCCAGCCTTCAAGAGACCCAGTACTTC. The V and J genes are TRBV25-1 and TRBJ2-5; D gene unclear. V shed 8 bases and J shed 2 bases, with 3 bases lying between them. The CDR3 runs 10 residues. The V gene's germline CDR1 is MGHDK and CDR2 SYGVNS.

V is TRBV25-1 and J is TRBJ1-3; 7 bases line up with TRBD1. The CDR3 is made up of 14 amino acids. The V gene end was trimmed by 3 bases and the J gene end by 1 base; junction bases not matched to a gene: 0. Germline values: CDR1 MGHDK, CDR2 SYGVNS. CDR3 protein: CASSETGSGNTIYF. CDR3 DNA sequence: TGTGCCAGCAGTGAGACAGGGTCTGGAAACACCATATATTTT.

The rearrangement uses TRBV6-1 and TRBJ2-7; 11 positions agree with TRBD1. J lost 6 bases, V lost 3 bases, and 4 bases had no gene match. CDR1 and CDR2 from the germline V gene are MNHNS and SASEGT. The CDR3 runs 14 residues. Here the CDR3 reads CASSETGTGGEQYF. DNA of the CDR3: TGTGCCAGCAGTGAGACCGGGACAGGGGGCGAGCAGTACTTC.